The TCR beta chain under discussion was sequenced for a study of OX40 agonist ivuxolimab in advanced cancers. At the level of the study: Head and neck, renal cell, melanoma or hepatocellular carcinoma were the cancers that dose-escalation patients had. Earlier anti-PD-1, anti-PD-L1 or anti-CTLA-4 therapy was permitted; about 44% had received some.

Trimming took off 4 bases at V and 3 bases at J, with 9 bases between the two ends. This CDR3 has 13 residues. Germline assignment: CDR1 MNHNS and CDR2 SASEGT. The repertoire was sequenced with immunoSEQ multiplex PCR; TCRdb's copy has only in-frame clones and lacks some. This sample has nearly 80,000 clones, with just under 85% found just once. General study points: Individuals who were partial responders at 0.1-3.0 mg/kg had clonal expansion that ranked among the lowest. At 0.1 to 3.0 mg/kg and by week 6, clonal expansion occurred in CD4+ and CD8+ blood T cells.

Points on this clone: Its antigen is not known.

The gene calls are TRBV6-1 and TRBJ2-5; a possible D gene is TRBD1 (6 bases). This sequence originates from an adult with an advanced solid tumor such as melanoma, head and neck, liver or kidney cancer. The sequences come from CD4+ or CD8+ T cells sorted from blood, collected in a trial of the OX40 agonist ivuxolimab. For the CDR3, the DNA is TGTGCCAGCAGTGCGGACAGAGAAGAGACCCAGTACTTC. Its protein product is CASSADREETQYF.